The 5 T cell receptor beta chains listed next were all sequenced from one sample in a study of PD-1 blockade in classical Hodgkin lymphoma. Time point meaning: cycle 4 day 1 (C4D1), after less than 7 weeks of nivolumab. Every one of the patients relapsed after autologous stem cell transplantation (brentuximab vedotin exposure was variable). The study purified CD4+ T cells from thawed PBMCs using magnetic negative selection. Using immunoSEQ multiplex PCR, the repertoire was profiled, and TCRdb retains in-frame clones only, with some absent. The profile shows tens of thousands of clones, 80% to 95% of them singletons. The specimen was CD4+ T cells from blood, collected before the fourth cycle of nivolumab. These receptors came from a human donor with classical Hodgkin lymphoma.

Here the CDR3 DNA reads TGCGCCAGCAGTGAGCAGGGGGCGGGTGGAAACACCATATATTTT. It specifies CASSEQGAGGNTIYF. The V gene is TRBV10-2, the J gene TRBJ1-3, with 8 bases identical to TRBD1. Looked up from germline, CDR1 is WSHSY and CDR2 is SAAADI. The J segment lost 3 bases and the V segment lost 2 bases, leaving 3 bases of the junction unmatched. CDR3 length: 15 residues.

The genes are TRBV6-6 and TRBJ2-7; D not certain. The V and J ends lost 4 bases and 2 bases respectively, with 9 bases between them. CDR1 is MNHNY and CDR2 is SVGAGI in the germline V gene (reference sequence). This CDR3 is 13 amino acids long. This chain's CDR3 is CASSSRQTYEQYF. The CDR3, as DNA: TGTGCCAGCAGTTCCCGACAAACCTACGAGCAGTACTTC.

The chain joins TRBV27 to TRBJ2-1; D is undetermined. Between the trimmed V and J ends, which lost 5 bases and 4 bases, there was a span of 24 bases. There are 18 residues in the CDR3. Germline values: CDR1 MNHEY, CDR2 SMNVEV (reference sequence). CDR3 DNA sequence: TGTGCCAGCAGTCCACGTCAATTCGGAGTGGCTGCATACAATGAGCAGTTCTTC. Translated, it gives CASSPRQFGVAAYNEQFF.

The chain links TRBV7-3 to TRBJ2-7; 10 nucleotides agree with TRBD2. The CDR3 contains 20 residues. From germline, CDR1 is SGHTA and CDR2 FQGTGA. The trim removed 4 bases at V and 2 bases at J, leaving 20 bases unmatched. The CDR3 bases are TGTGCCAGCAGCTCTCAGCGGGAGGGGCCTACGACCCATCCCCCCTACGAGCAGTACTTC. Translated, it gives CASSSQREGPTTHPPYEQYF.

The table lists this clone with a few counts. This CDR3 reads CATHRRGNTEAFF. CDR3 DNA sequence: TGTGCCACCCATCGTAGGGGGAACACTGAAGCTTTCTTT. The chain combines TRBV6-5 with TRBJ1-1; a weak D match, TRBD1 (5 bases). Deletions cut 10 bases from V and 1 base from J, with 13 bases between. The CDR3 is 13 amino acids. CDR1 is MNHEY, CDR2 SVGAGI, per germline.